This passage covers 12 T cell receptor beta chains from one sample sequenced in a study of blood T cell repertoires in COVID-19. Method: immunoSEQ multiplex PCR; TCRdb's copy keeps in-frame clones and lacks some. This table holds about 670,000 clones, approximately 90% found once. Input material: peripheral blood. These receptors were obtained from a woman aged 18-29 years with acute or convalescent COVID-19.

V and J are TRBV5-1 and TRBJ1-1, with 9 positions matching TRBD1. The CDR3 sequence is 14 residues long. The V gene end was trimmed by 4 bases and the J gene end by 3 bases; junction bases not matched to a gene: 4. Germline CDR1 and CDR2: SGHRS and YFSETQ. The CDR3 reads CASSPDRGDTEAFF. The CDR3 DNA reads TGCGCCAGCAGCCCGGACAGGGGTGACACTGAAGCTTTCTTT.

V gene TRBV7-9 combines with J gene TRBJ1-5, with a tentative D call TRBD1 (6 bases). Germline V gene data show CDR1 as SEHNR and CDR2 as FQNEAQ (reference sequence). V lost 3 bases and J lost 7, with 13 bases in between. CDR3 size: 14 residues. Here the CDR3 DNA reads TGTGCCAGCAGCTTTGGAGCAGGGGTACAGCCCCAGCATTTT. Translating it yields CASSFGAGVQPQHF.

The CDR3 nucleotides read TGTGCCAGCAGGCAGGGGAGTGAAAAACTGTTTTTT. Protein: CASRQGSEKLFF. The chain combines TRBV28 with TRBJ1-4; perhaps TRBD1 as D (6 bases). The length of the CDR3 is 12 residues. V was clipped by 6 bases and J by 7 bases, with 9 bases between them. Per germline, CDR1 MDHEN and CDR2 SYDVKM.

The chain employs TRBV7-9 and TRBJ1-1, with D hard to call. In germline, CDR1 is SEHNR, CDR2 FQNEAQ (reference sequence). The CDR3 loop spans 11 amino acids. Deletions cut 5 bases from V and 10 bases from J, with 11 bases between. The CDR3 DNA reads as TGTGCCAGCAGCACACCAAGCGGAGCTTTCTTT. Encoded protein: CASSTPSGAFF.

The chain is built from TRBV9 and TRBJ1-2; D is unclear. V was clipped by 2 bases and J by 6 bases, with 11 bases between them. Germline V gene sequence: CDR1 SGDLS, CDR2 YYNGEE. There are 13 residues in the CDR3. CDR3 loop: CASSVRLTDGYTF. CDR3 DNA sequence: TGTGCCAGCAGCGTCAGGCTGACGGATGGCTACACCTTC.

This sequence joins TRBV6-5 and TRBJ2-7; a possible D gene is TRBD2 (6 bases). The CDR3 is 15 residues long. In germline, CDR1 is MNHEY, CDR2 SVGAGI. Trimming shortened V by 5 bases and J by 0 bases, and 14 bases separated the two germline ends. DNA for the CDR3: TGTGCCAGCAGTCTCTATCAGACTAGCTCCTACGAGCAGTACTTC. It codes for CASSLYQTSSYEQYF.

This rearrangement joins TRBV20-1 to TRBJ2-2; D gene uncertain. In germline, CDR1 is DFQATT, CDR2 SNEGSKA (reference sequence). V shed 3 bases and J shed 1 base, with 6 bases lying between them. The CDR3 is made up of 13 amino acids. The CDR3 region has the DNA TGCAGTGCTAGTGCAGTGAACACCGGGGAGCTGTTTTTT. Translated: CSASAVNTGELFF.

In its sample, this clone was seen once. This CDR3 reads CASSQSGGRLPQHF. The CDR3, as DNA: TGTGCCAGCAGCCAGTCCGGGGGGCGTCTGCCCCAGCATTTT. The gene calls are TRBV6-5 and TRBJ1-5, with a tentative D call TRBD1 (6 bases). Germline values: CDR1 MNHEY, CDR2 SVGAGI. The CDR3 is made up of 14 amino acids. V lost 6 bases and J 9 bases, leaving 18 bases between the germline ends.

The gene calls are TRBV6-5 and TRBJ2-1; possibly TRBD2 for D (7 bases). V was cut by 7 bases and J by 3 bases, with 16 bases left in between. CDR3 length equals 15 residues. Germline CDR1 is MNHEY and CDR2 is SVGAGI. The CDR3 region has the DNA TGTGCCAGCAAGGGCCGGGGGGCCATCTACAATGAGCAGTTCTTC. Translated, it gives CASKGRGAIYNEQFF.

The chain employs TRBV5-4 and TRBJ2-3, with D maybe TRBD2 (6 bases). The CDR3 is made up of 12 amino acids. The V gene lost 7 bases and the J gene lost 2 bases, with 8 bases spanning the gap. Germline loops: CDR1 SGHNT, CDR2 YYREEE (reference sequence). The CDR3 region has the DNA TGTGCCAGCCGGGACTTCACAGATACGCAGTATTTT. Its translation is CASRDFTDTQYF.

V and J are TRBV19 and TRBJ2-2; 8 bases are a match to TRBD2. The ends lost 2 bases at V and 7 bases at J; junction bases unmatched: 9. The length of the CDR3 is 16 residues. Germline V gene lookup returns CDR1 LNHDA and CDR2 SQIVND (reference sequence). The CDR3 nucleotides are TGTGCCAGTAGTATACGGGGTAGCGGGGACGGCGGGGAGCTGTTTTTT. Translation: CASSIRGSGDGGELFF.

The V call is TRBV29-1, the J call TRBJ2-2; D not resolved. Per the germline V gene, CDR1 is SQVTM and CDR2 is ANQGSEA. Trimming took 4 bases from V and 6 from J, leaving 6 bases between them. There are 11 residues in the CDR3. The CDR3 bases are TGCAGCGTTGCTATCCCCGGGGAGCTGTTTTTT. This encodes CSVAIPGELFF.